This is a list of T cell receptor beta chains from one sample in a study of T cells after yellow fever vaccination. TCRdb fed the 5' RACE reads into MiXCR, producing one record per CDR3 protein. Of just over 300,000 distinct CDR3 sequences listed, 3.6% are singletons. Sequences were derived from PBMCs, sampled on the day of the yellow fever booster vaccination. The receptor set was obtained from a man between 18 and 29 years old who received the YFV17D yellow fever vaccine. CDR3s include the opening cysteine and the closing phenylalanine or tryptophan. D genes are given only for firm matches. Rows may omit the clone size; those that give it use once, few, many or a size class.

v_gene	j_gene	abundance	d_gene	CDR3aa	CDR3nt
TRBV24-1	TRBJ2-1	few	.	CATSDLGGNEQFF	TGTGCCACCAGTGATTTGGGGGGGAATGAGCAGTTCTTC
TRBV12-3/TRBV12-4	TRBJ2-1	.	TRBD1	CASRPQGVYNEQFF	TGTGCCAGCAGGCCACAGGGGGTGTACAATGAGCAGTTCTTC
TRBV11-2	TRBJ1-6	many	TRBD1	CASSQGQGVWGSPLHF	TGTGCCAGCAGCCAAGGACAGGGGGTCTGGGGTTCACCCCTCCACTTT
TRBV12-3/TRBV12-4	TRBJ1-1	many	.	CAIAGFTEAFF	TGTGCCATAGCGGGGTTTACTGAAGCTTTCTTT
TRBV12-3/TRBV12-4	TRBJ1-6	.	TRBD1	CASSLIGQGYNSPLHF	TGTGCCAGCAGTTTAATCGGACAGGGTTATAATTCACCCCTCCACTTT
TRBV2	TRBJ1-2	many	.	CASSVVGESYTF	TGTGCCAGCAGTGTCGTAGGGGAAAGCTACACCTTC
TRBV20-1	TRBJ1-5	many	.	CSARGTDYNQPQHF	TGCAGTGCTAGAGGGACGGACTACAATCAGCCCCAGCATTTT
TRBV14	TRBJ1-2	few	TRBD1	CASSQEFPAGQLYGYTF	TGTGCCAGCAGCCAAGAGTTTCCTGCGGGACAGCTCTATGGCTACACCTTC
TRBV7-2	TRBJ2-7	.	.	CATQARGSSYEQYF	TGTGCCACCCAAGCTCGGGGGAGCTCCTACGAGCAGTACTTC
TRBV2	TRBJ2-1	many	.	CASSDIGPLYNEQFF	TGTGCCAGCAGTGATATTGGACCGTTATACAATGAGCAGTTCTTC
TRBV10-3	TRBJ2-1	many	.	CAISVGITYNEQFF	TGTGCCATCAGTGTGGGGATCACCTACAATGAGCAGTTCTTC
TRBV12-3/TRBV12-4	TRBJ1-5	few	TRBD1	CASSLTGQGRGQPQHF	TGTGCCAGCAGTTTAACTGGACAGGGGCGAGGTCAGCCCCAGCATTTT
TRBV4-1	TRBJ1-2	many	.	CASSYAPDYGYTF	TGCGCCAGCAGCTATGCCCCAGACTATGGCTACACCTTC
TRBV20-1	TRBJ1-3	many	TRBD1	CSARDTGGAGNTIYF	TGCAGTGCTAGAGACACAGGGGGCGCTGGAAACACCATATATTTT
TRBV14	TRBJ2-2	many	TRBD1	CASSQDEGQENTGELFF	TGTGCCAGCAGCCAAGATGAGGGACAGGAGAACACCGGGGAGCTGTTTTTT
TRBV7-3	TRBJ2-1	few	.	CASSPSRGDNEQFF	TGTGCCAGCAGCCCATCGCGGGGAGACAATGAGCAGTTCTTC
TRBV5-6	TRBJ1-6	.	.	CASRWFNSPLHF	TGTGCCAGCCGGTGGTTTAATTCACCCCTCCACTTT
TRBV27	TRBJ1-4	many	.	CASSSNPNRALLSNEKLFF	TGTGCCAGCAGCTCGAATCCAAACAGGGCCCTCCTTTCTAATGAAAAACTGTTTTTT
TRBV5-1	TRBJ1-4	many	.	CASSQGQKNEKLFF	TGCGCCAGCAGCCAAGGACAGAAAAATGAAAAACTGTTTTTT
TRBV4-1	TRBJ2-5	few	.	CASSRERDGETQYF	TGCGCCAGCAGCCGCGAAAGGGACGGGGAGACCCAGTACTTC
TRBV7-9	TRBJ1-2	many	.	CASSPTGLQGYTF	TGTGCCAGCAGCCCTACAGGTTTGCAGGGCTACACCTTC
TRBV7-2	TRBJ2-3	few	.	CASSLRPPSTDTQYF	TGTGCCAGCAGCTTACGGCCCCCAAGCACAGATACGCAGTATTTT
TRBV4-3	TRBJ1-1	few	TRBD1	CASSHAGQGRSMNTEAFF	TGCGCCAGCAGCCATGCGGGACAGGGAAGGAGTATGAACACTGAAGCTTTCTTT
TRBV7-9	TRBJ1-4	many	TRBD1	CASSYGRTGYNEKLFF	TGTGCCAGCAGCTATGGACGGACAGGTTATAATGAAAAACTGTTTTTT
TRBV4-2	TRBJ2-1	many	TRBD2	CASSHLGGGNEQFF	TGTGCCAGCAGCCACTTGGGGGGGGGGAATGAGCAGTTCTTC
TRBV30	TRBJ2-2	.	.	CAWSSGNTGELFF	TGTGCCTGGAGTTCAGGGAACACCGGGGAGCTGTTTTTT
TRBV4-1	TRBJ2-7	.	.	CASSLLAPGGHEQYF	TGCGCCAGCAGCCTTCTCGCCCCAGGAGGACACGAGCAGTACTTC
TRBV7-9	TRBJ2-5	.	.	CASSLDLLEGTQYF	TGTGCCAGCAGCTTAGATCTGCTAGAGGGGACCCAGTACTTC
TRBV20-1	TRBJ2-4	few	TRBD2	CSAWPGLAKNIQYF	TGCAGTGCTTGGCCGGGACTAGCTAAAAACATTCAGTACTTC
TRBV2	TRBJ2-7	.	TRBD1	CASRPDRFYEQYF	TGTGCCAGCAGACCGGACAGGTTTTACGAGCAGTACTTC